This TCR beta chain is drawn from a study of T cell responses to AZD1222 COVID-19 vaccine. Background on the study: Second-dose intervals near 4 or 12 weeks were combined. Study results and caveats: It was only a handful of AZD1222 recipients who were seropositive at baseline. Spike-wide vaccine-associated CD4 TCRs dominated at 160-218 and 743-854. Donors skewed white British and female; clonal diversity was possibly underestimated.

This CDR3 is 16 amino acids long. Germline trimming cut 4 bases from V and 4 bases from J; bases unmatched to any gene: 10. CDR1 and CDR2 (germline): SGHTA, FQGNSA. Details on this clone: Its antigen is unknown.

The assay was immunoSEQ multiplex PCR, and TCRdb's table has in-frame clones only and misses some. The sample has under 130,000 clones, around 89% seen once. The TCR originated in an adult in good health. This sample comprised peripheral blood, obtained on day 0 of AZD1222 vaccination. V is TRBV7-2 and J is TRBJ2-5; TRBD2 matches 9 bases. For the CDR3, the DNA is TGTGCCAGCAGCTCCGAGGCTAGCGGGATGGTAGAGACCCAGTACTTC. It yields the protein CASSSEASGMVETQYF.